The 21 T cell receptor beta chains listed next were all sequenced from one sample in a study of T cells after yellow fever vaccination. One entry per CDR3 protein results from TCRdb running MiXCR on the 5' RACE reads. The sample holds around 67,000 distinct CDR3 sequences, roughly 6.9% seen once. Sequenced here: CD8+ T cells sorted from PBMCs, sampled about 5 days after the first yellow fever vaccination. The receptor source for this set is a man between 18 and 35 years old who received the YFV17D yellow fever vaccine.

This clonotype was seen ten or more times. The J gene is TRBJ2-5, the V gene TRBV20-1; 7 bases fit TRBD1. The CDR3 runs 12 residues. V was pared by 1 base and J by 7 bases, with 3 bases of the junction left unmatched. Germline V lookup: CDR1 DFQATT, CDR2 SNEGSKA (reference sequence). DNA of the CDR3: TGCAGTGCTAGAGCAGGGGGAAGGACCCAGTACTTC. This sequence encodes CSARAGGRTQYF.

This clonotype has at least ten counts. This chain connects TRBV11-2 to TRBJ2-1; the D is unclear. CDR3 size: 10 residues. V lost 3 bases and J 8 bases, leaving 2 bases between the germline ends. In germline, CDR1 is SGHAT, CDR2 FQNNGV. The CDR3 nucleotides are TGTGCCAGCAGCTTGCATGAGCAGTTCTTC. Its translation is CASSLHEQFF.

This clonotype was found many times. The CDR3 DNA sequence: TGTGCCACCAGCACCCACCACTACTTAACTAGCTCCTACAATGAGCAGTTCTTC. It encodes CATSTHHYLTSSYNEQFF. The chain employs TRBV15 and TRBJ2-1, with D perhaps matching TRBD2 (5 bases). CDR1 is LNHNV, CDR2 YYDKDF, per germline (reference sequence). V lost 4 bases and J lost 0, with 19 bases in between. The CDR3 is made up of 18 amino acids. Full variable domain (missing parts from reference TRBV15 and TRBJ2-1): DAMVIQNPRYQVTQFGKPVTLSCSQTLNHNVMYWYQQKSSQAPKLLFHYYDKDFNNEADTPDNFQSRRPNTSFCFLDIRSPGLGDTAMYLCATSTHHYLTSSYNEQFFGPGTRLTVL.

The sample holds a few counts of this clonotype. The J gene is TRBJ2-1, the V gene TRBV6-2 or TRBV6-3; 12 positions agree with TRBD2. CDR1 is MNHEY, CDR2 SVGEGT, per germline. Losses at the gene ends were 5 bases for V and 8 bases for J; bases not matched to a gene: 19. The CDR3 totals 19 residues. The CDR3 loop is CASSTVVSSGGAKGYEQFF. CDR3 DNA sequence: TGTGCCAGCAGTACCGTGGTGTCTAGCGGGGGGGCTAAAGGCTATGAGCAGTTCTTC.

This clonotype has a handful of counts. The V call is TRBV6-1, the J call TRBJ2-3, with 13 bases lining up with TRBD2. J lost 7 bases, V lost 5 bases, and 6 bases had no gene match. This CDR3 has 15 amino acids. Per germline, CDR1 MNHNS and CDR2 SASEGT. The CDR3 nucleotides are TGTGCCAGCAGTCGACTAGCGGGGGGCCAAAATACGCAGTATTTT. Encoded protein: CASSRLAGGQNTQYF.

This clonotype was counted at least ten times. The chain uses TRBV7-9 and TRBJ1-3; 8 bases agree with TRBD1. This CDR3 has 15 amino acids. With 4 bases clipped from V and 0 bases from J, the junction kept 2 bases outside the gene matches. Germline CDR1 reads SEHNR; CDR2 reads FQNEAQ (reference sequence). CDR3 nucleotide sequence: TGTGCCAGCAGCTGGACAGGGTACTCTGGAAACACCATATATTTT. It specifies CASSWTGYSGNTIYF.

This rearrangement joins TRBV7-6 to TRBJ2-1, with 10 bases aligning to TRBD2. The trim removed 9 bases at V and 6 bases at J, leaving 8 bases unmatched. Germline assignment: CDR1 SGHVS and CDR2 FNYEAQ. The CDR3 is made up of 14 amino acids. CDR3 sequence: CASTSGGATNEQFF. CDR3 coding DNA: TGTGCCAGTACGAGCGGGGGGGCCACCAATGAGCAGTTCTTC.

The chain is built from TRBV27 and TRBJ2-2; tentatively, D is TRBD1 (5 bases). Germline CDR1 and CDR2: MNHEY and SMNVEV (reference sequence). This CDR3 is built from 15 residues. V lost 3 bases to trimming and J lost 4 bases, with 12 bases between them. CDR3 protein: CASSFPPGPTGELFF. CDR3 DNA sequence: TGTGCCAGCAGTTTCCCGCCAGGGCCCACCGGGGAGCTGTTTTTT.

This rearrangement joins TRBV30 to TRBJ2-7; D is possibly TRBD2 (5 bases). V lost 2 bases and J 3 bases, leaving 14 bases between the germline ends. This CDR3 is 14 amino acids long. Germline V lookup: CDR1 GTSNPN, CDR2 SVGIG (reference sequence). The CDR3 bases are TGTGCCTGGAGTCCCCACGGGGTGGACTACGAGCAGTACTTC. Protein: CAWSPHGVDYEQYF.

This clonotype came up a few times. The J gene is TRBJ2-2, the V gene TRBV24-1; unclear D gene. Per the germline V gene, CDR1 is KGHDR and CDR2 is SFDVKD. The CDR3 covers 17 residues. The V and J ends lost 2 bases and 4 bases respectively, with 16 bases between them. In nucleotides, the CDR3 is TGTGCCACCAGTGATTATCGGGTCTTGAGATCCACCGGGGAGCTGTTTTTT. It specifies CATSDYRVLRSTGELFF.

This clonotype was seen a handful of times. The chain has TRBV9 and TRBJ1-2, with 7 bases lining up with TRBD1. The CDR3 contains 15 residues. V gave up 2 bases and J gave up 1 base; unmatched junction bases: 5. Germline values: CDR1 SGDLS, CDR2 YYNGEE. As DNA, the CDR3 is TGTGCCAGCAGCGTGGGGGACAGCATTAACTATGGCTACACCTTC. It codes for CASSVGDSINYGYTF. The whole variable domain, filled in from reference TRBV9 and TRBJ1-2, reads DSGVTQTPKHLITATGQRVTLRCSPRSGDLSVYWYQQSLDQGLQFLIQYYNGEERAKGNILERFSAQQFPDLHSELNLSSLELGDSALYFCASSVGDSINYGYTFGSGTRLTVV.

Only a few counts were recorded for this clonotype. The CDR3 protein is CAIRNTGVGNTIYF. The CDR3 nucleotides are TGTGCCATCCGTAATACGGGGGTCGGAAACACCATATATTTT. The chain combines TRBV10-3 with TRBJ1-3, with D possibly being TRBD1 (5 bases). V was trimmed by 8 bases and J by 4 bases, leaving 15 bases between them. The CDR3 extends over 14 amino acids. CDR1 and CDR2 (germline): ENHRY, SYGVKD.

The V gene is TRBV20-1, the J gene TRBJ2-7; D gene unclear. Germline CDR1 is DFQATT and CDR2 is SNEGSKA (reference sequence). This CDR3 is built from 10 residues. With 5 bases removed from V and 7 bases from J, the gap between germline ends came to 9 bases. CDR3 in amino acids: CSAPVGEQYV. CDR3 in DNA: TGCAGTGCTCCGGTGGGGGAGCAGTACGTC.

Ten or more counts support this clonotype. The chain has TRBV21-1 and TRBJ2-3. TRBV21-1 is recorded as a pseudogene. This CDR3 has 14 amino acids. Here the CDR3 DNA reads TGTGCCACCGGACGCTCACGAACCACAGATACGCAGTATTTT. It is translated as CATGRSRTTDTQYF.

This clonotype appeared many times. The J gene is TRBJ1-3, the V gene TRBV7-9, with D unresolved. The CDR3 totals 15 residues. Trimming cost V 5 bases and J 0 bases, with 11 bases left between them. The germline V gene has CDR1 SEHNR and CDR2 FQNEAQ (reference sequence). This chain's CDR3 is CASSPFLPSGNTIYF. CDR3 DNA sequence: TGTGCCAGCAGCCCCTTTTTGCCCTCTGGAAACACCATATATTTT.

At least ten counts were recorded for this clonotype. CDR3 coding DNA: TGTGCCAGCACCCCCCGGGGGTCGGGCGAGACCCAGTACTTC. Protein: CASTPRGSGETQYF. The V gene is TRBV11-2, the J gene TRBJ2-5, with D perhaps TRBD2 (6 bases). The CDR3 covers 14 residues. With 7 bases removed from V and 5 bases from J, the gap between germline ends came to 17 bases. Germline CDR1 reads SGHAT; CDR2 reads FQNNGV.

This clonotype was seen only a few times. The CDR3 is CASTYRAYLGGTYEQYF. For the CDR3, the DNA is TGTGCCAGCACATACAGGGCCTACCTAGGGGGGACCTACGAGCAGTACTTC. This sequence joins TRBV6-1 and TRBJ2-7; D may be TRBD1 or TRBD2 (6 bases each). V gave up 7 bases and J gave up 2 bases, with 24 bases separating them. Germline assignment: CDR1 MNHNS and CDR2 SASEGT. This CDR3 is 17 amino acids long.

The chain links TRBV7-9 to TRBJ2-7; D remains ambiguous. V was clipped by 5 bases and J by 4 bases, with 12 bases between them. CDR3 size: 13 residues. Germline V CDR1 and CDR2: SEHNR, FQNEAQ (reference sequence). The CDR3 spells CASSPIGLYEQYV. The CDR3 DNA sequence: TGTGCCAGCAGCCCTATCGGGCTATACGAGCAGTACGTC.

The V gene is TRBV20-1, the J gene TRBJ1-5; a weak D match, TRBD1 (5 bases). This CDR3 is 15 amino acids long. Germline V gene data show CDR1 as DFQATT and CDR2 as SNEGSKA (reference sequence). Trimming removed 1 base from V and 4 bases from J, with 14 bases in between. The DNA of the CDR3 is TGCAGTGCTAGAGCGACAGAAGGGATAAATCAGCCCCAGCATTTT. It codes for CSARATEGINQPQHF.

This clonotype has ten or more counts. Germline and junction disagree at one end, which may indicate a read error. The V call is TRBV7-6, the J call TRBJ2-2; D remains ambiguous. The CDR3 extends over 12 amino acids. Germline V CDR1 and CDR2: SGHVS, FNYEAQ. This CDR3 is CASSTKTGELFF. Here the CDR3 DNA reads TGTGCCAGCAGCACGAAAACCGGGGAGCTGTTTTTT.

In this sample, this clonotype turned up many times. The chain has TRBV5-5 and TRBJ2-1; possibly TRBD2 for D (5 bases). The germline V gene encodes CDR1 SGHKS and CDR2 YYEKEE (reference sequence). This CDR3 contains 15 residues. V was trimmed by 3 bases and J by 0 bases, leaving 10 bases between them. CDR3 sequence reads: CASSSVGSSYNEQFF. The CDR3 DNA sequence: TGTGCCAGCAGCTCCGTGGGGAGCTCCTACAATGAGCAGTTCTTC.